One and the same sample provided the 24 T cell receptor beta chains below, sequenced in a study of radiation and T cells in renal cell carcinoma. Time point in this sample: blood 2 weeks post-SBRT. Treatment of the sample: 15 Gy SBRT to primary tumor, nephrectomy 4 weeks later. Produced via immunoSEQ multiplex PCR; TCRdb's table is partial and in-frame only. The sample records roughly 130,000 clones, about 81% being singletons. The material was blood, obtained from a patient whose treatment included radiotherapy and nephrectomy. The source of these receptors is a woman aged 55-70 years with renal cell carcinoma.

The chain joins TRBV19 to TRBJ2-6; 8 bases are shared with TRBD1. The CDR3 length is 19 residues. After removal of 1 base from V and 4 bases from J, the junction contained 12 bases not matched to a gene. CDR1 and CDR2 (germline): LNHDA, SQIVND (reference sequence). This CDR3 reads CASSIGAGGPALGANVLTF. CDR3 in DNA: TGTGCCAGTAGTATAGGGGCAGGGGGCCCCGCTCTGGGGGCCAACGTCCTGACTTTC.

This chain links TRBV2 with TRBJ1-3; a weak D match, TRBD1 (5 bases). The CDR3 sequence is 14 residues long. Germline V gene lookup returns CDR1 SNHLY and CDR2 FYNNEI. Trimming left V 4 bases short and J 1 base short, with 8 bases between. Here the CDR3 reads CASSGDGSGNTIYF. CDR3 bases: TGTGCCAGCAGTGGGGACGGGTCTGGAAACACCATATATTTT.

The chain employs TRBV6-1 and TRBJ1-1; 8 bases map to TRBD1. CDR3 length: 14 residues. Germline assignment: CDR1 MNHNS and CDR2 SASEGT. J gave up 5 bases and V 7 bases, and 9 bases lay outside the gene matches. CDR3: CASTPTGGRTEAFF. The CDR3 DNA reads TGTGCCAGCACCCCCACAGGGGGGCGGACTGAAGCTTTCTTT.

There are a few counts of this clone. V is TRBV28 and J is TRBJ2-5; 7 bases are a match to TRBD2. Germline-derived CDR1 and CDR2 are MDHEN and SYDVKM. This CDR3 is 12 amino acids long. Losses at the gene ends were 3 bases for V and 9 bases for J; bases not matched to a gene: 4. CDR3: CASSLAGRAQYF. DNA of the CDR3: TGTGCCAGCAGTTTGGCAGGGAGGGCCCAGTACTTC.

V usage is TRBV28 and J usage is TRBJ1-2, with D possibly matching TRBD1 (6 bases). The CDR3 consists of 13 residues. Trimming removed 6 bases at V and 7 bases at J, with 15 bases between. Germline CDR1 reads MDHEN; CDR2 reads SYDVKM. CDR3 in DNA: TGTGCCAGCAGGGTTCAGGGGATGGGTGGCTACACCTTC. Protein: CASRVQGMGGYTF.

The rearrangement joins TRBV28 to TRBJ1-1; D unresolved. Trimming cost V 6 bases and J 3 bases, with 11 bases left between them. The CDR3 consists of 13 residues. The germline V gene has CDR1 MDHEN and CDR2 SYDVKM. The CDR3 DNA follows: TGTGCCAGCAGAGAGGACGCCTACACTGAAGCTTTCTTT. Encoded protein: CASREDAYTEAFF.

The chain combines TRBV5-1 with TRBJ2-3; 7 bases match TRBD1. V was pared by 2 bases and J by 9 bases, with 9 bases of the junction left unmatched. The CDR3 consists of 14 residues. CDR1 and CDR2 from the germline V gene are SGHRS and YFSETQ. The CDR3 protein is CASSLSRDSQTQYF. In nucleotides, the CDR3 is TGCGCCAGCAGCTTATCCCGGGACAGTCAAACGCAGTATTTT.

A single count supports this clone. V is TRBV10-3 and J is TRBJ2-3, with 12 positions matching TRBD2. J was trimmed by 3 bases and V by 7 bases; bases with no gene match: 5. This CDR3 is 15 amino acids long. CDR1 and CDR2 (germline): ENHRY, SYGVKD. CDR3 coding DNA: TGTGCCATCAAGCTAGCGGGGGGGCTGACAGATACGCAGTATTTT. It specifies CAIKLAGGLTDTQYF.

In nucleotides, the CDR3 is TGCAGCGTGGGGGGGGGTGCGAACACTGAAGCTTTCTTT. Translation: CSVGGGANTEAFF. The genes are TRBV29-1 and TRBJ1-1, with D maybe TRBD1 (5 bases). V lost 6 bases and J 1 base, leaving 12 bases between the germline ends. The CDR3 totals 13 residues. Germline CDR1 and CDR2: SQVTM and ANQGSEA.

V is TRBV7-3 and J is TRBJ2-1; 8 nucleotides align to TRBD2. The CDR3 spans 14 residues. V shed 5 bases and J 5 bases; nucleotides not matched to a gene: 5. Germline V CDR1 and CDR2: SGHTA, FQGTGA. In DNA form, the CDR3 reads TGTGCCAGCAGCCCGACTAGCGCGGACAATGAGCAGTTCTTC. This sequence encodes CASSPTSADNEQFF. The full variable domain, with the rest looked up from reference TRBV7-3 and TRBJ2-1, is GAGVSQTPSNKVTEKGKYVELRCDPISGHTALYWYRQSLGQGPEFLIYFQGTGAADDSGLPNDRFFAVRPEGSVSTLKIQRTERGDSAVYLCASSPTSADNEQFFGPGTRLTVL.

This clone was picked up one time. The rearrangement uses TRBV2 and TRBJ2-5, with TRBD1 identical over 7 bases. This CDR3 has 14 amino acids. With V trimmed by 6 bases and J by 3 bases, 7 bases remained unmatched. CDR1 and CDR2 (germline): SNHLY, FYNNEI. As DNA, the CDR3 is TGTGCCAGCAGCCCACCCGGGACAGAAGAGACCCAGTACTTC. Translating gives CASSPPGTEETQYF.

This CDR3 is CASSLVAGPSGNTIYF. The CDR3 DNA reads TGTGCCAGCAGCTTAGTAGCGGGACCCTCTGGAAACACCATATATTTT. The rearrangement uses TRBV7-6 and TRBJ1-3, with D perhaps matching TRBD1 (5 bases). Trimming removed 1 base at V and 0 bases at J, with 10 bases between. The length of the CDR3 is 16 residues. Per germline, CDR1 SGHVS and CDR2 FNYEAQ.

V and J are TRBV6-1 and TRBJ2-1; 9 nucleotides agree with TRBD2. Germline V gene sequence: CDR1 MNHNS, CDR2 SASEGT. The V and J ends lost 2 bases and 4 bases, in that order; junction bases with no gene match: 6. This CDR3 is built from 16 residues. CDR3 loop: CASSEFAGGHYNEQFF. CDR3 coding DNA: TGTGCCAGCAGTGAATTTGCGGGGGGGCATTACAATGAGCAGTTCTTC.

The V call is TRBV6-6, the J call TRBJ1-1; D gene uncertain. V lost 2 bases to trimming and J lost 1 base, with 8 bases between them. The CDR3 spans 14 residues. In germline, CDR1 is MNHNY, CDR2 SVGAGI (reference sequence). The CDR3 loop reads CASSYGSSNTEAFF. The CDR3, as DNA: TGTGCCAGCAGTTACGGTAGCTCGAACACTGAAGCTTTCTTT.

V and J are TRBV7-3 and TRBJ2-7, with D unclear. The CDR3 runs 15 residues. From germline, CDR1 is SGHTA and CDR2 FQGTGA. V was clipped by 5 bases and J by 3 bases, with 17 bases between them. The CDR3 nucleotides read TGTGCCAGCAGCCCCGGACCTGGCGAAGGCTACGAGCAGTACTTC. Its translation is CASSPGPGEGYEQYF. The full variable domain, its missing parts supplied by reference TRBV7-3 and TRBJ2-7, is GAGVSQTPSNKVTEKGKYVELRCDPISGHTALYWYRQSLGQGPEFLIYFQGTGAADDSGLPNDRFFAVRPEGSVSTLKIQRTERGDSAVYLCASSPGPGEGYEQYFGPGTRLTVT.

The CDR3 loop is CASSLGVNSGTDTQYF. The CDR3 DNA is TGTGCCAGCAGCTTAGGGGTCAACAGCGGGACAGATACGCAGTATTTT. The chain joins TRBV7-3 to TRBJ2-3; possibly TRBD2 for D (6 bases). This CDR3 region has 16 residues. V was pared by 2 bases and J by 3 bases, with 15 bases between. Per germline, CDR1 SGHTA and CDR2 FQGTGA. The entire variable domain, with the rest obtained from reference TRBV7-3 and TRBJ2-3, is as follows: GAGVSQTPSNKVTEKGKYVELRCDPISGHTALYWYRQSLGQGPEFLIYFQGTGAADDSGLPNDRFFAVRPEGSVSTLKIQRTERGDSAVYLCASSLGVNSGTDTQYFGPGTRLTVL.

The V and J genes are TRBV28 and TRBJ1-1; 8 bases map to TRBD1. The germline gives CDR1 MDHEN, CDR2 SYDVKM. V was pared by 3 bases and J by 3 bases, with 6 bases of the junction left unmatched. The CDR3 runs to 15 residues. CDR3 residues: CASSLFDRGDTEAFF. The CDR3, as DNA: TGTGCCAGCAGTTTGTTTGACAGGGGCGACACTGAAGCTTTCTTT.

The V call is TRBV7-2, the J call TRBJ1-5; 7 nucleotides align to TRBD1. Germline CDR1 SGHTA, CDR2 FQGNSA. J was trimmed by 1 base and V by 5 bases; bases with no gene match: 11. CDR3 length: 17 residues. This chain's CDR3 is CASSLGPGGTSNQPQHF. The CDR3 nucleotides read TGTGCCAGCAGCCTAGGGCCAGGGGGAACGAGCAATCAGCCCCAGCATTTT.

In nucleotides, the CDR3 is TGTGCCAGCAATGGTGGGGGAATGGGCACAGATACGCAGTATTTT. It translates to CASNGGGMGTDTQYF. This rearrangement joins TRBV7-9 to TRBJ2-3; TRBD1 or TRBD2 may be the D gene (5 bases each). Deletions cut 7 bases from V and 1 base from J, with 15 bases between. CDR1 and CDR2 (germline): SEHNR, FQNEAQ (reference sequence). This CDR3 has 15 residues.

This CDR3 is CASSFRGILNEQFF. The CDR3 coding sequence is TGTGCCAGCAGCTTCAGAGGGATCCTGAATGAGCAGTTCTTC. This chain uses TRBV11-2 with TRBJ2-1, with D perhaps TRBD2 (5 bases). V gave up 3 bases and J gave up 7 bases, with 13 bases separating them. The CDR3 contains 14 residues. Germline V gene lookup returns CDR1 SGHAT and CDR2 FQNNGV. Complete variable domain (other parts from reference TRBV11-2 and TRBJ2-1): EAGVAQSPRYKIIEKRQSVAFWCNPISGHATLYWYQQILGQGPKLLIQFQNNGVVDDSQLPKDRFSAERLKGVDSTLKIQPAKLEDSAVYLCASSFRGILNEQFFGPGTRLTVL.

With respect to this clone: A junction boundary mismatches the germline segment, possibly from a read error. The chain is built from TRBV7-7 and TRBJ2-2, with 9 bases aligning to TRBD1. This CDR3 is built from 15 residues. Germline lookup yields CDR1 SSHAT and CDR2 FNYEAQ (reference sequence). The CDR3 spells CASSRTGAYTGELFF. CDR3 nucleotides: TGTGCTAGCAGCCGGACAGGGGCCTACACCGGGGAGCTGTTTTTT.

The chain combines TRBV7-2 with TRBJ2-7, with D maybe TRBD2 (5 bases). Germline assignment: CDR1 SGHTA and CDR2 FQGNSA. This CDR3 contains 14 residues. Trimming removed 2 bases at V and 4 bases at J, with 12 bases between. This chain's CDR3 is CASSLNGGLYEQYF. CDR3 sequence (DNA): TGTGCCAGCAGCTTAAACGGAGGATTATACGAGCAGTACTTC.

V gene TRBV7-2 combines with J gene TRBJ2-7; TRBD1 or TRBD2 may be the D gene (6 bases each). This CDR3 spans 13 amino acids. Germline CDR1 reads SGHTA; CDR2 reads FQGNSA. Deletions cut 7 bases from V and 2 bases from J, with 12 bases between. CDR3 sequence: CASTPGAPYEQYF. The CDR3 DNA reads TGTGCCAGCACCCCGGGGGCGCCCTACGAGCAGTACTTC.

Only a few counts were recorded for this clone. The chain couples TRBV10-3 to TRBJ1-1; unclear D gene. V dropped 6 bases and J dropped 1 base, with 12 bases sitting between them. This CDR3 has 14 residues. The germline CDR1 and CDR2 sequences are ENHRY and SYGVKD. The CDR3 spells CAIRERAANTEAFF. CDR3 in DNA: TGTGCCATCAGGGAACGGGCAGCGAACACTGAAGCTTTCTTT.